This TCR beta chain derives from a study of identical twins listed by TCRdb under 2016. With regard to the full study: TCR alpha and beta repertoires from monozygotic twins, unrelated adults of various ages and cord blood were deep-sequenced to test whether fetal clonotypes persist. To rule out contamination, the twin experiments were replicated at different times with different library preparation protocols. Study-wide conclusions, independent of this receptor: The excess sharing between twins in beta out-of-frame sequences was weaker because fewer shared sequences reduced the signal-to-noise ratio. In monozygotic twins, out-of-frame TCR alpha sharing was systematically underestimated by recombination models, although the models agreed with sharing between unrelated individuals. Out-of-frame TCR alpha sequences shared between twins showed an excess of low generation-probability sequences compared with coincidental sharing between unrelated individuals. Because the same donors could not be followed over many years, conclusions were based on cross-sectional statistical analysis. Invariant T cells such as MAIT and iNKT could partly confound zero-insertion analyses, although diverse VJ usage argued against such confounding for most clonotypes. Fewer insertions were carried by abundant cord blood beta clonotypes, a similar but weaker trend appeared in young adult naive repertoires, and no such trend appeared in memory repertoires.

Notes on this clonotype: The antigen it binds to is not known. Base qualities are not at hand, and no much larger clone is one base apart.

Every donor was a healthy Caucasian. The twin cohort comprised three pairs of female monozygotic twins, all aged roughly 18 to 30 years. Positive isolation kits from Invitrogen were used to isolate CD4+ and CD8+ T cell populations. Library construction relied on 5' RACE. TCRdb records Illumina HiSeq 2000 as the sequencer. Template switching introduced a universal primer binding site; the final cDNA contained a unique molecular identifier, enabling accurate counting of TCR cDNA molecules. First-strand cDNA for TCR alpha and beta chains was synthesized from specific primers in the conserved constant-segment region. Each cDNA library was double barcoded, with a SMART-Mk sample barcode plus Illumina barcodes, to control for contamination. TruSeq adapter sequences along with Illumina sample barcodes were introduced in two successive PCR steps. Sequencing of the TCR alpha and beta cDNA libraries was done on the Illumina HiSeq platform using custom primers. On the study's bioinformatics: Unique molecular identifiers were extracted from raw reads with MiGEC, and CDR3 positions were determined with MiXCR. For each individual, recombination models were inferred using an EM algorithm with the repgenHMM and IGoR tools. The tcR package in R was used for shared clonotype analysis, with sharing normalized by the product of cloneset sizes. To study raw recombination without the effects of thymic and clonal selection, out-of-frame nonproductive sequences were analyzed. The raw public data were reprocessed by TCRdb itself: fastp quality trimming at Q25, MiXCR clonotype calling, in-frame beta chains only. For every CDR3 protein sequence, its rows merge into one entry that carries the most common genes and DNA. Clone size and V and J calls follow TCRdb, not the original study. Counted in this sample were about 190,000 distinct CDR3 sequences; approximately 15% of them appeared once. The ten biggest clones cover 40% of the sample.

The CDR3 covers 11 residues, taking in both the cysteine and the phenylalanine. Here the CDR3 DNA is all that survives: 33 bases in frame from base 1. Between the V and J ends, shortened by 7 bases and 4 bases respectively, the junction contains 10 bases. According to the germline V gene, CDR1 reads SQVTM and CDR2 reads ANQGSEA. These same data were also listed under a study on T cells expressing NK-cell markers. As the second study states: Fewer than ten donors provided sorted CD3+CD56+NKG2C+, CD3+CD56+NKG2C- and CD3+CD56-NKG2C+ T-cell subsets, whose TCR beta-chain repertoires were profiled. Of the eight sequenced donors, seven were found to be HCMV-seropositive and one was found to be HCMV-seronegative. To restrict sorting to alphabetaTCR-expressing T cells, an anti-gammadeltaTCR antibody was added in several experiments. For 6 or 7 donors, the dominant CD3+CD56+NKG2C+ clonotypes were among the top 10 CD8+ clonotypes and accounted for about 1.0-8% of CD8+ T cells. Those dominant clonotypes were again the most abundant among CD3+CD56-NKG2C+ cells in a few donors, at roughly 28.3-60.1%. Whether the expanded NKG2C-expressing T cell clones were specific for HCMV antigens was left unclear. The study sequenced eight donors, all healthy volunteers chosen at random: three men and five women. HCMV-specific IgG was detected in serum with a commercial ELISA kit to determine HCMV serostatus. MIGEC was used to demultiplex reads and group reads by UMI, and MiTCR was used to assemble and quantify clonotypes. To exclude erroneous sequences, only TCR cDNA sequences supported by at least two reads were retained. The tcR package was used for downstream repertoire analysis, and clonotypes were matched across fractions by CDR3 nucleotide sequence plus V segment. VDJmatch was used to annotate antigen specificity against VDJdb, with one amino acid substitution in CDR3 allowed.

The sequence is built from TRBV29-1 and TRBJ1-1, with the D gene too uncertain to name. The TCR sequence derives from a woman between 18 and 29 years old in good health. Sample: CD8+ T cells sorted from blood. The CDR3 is CSGQRSTEAFF. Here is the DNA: TGCAGCGGCCAGCGGTCCACTGAAGCTTTCTTT.